A single sample is the source of the 8 T cell receptor beta chains below, sequenced in a study of cytomegalovirus exposure and HLA in healthy donors. Generated by immunoSEQ multiplex PCR, the TCRdb table keeps only in-frame clones and is missing some. The sample lists approximately 170,000 clones; 85% were seen once. Material: PBMCs. Receptors originate from a man younger than 35 in good health and CMV-seropositive.

The J gene is TRBJ2-3, the V gene TRBV18; 7 nucleotides line up with TRBD1. Per the germline V gene, CDR1 is KGHSH and CDR2 is LQKENI. The CDR3 covers 13 residues. The trim removed 4 bases at V and 4 bases at J, leaving 2 bases unmatched. CDR3 nucleotides: TGTGCCAGCTCACGGGACAGCTCAGATACGCAGTATTTT. Its translation is CASSRDSSDTQYF.

The V call is TRBV28, the J call TRBJ1-2, with TRBD1 as a possible D gene (6 bases). Per the germline V gene, CDR1 is MDHEN and CDR2 is SYDVKM. This CDR3 is 16 amino acids long. V dropped 8 bases and J dropped 5 bases, with 24 bases sitting between them. The CDR3 sequence: CASFSAGEGLMYGYTF. The CDR3 DNA sequence: TGTGCCAGCTTCTCGGCAGGGGAAGGTCTTATGTATGGCTACACCTTC.

This chain connects TRBV7-5 to TRBJ1-2; TRBD1 is the table's D call, not checked against the DNA. TRBV7-5 is an annotated pseudogene. There are 11 residues in the CDR3. DNA of the CDR3: TGTGCCAGAAGCACAAGTGATGGCTACACCTTC. This codes for CARSTSDGYTF.

This sequence joins TRBV21-1 and TRBJ2-5; TRBD1, the D gene given by the table, was not confirmed from the DNA. TRBV21-1 is recorded as a pseudogene. This CDR3 comprises 13 residues. CDR3 DNA: TGTGCCAGCAGCCGATTCAGGGATGAGACCCAGTACTTC. Translation: CASSRFRDETQYF.

This CDR3 is CASSLVSSYNEQFF. DNA of the CDR3: TGCGCCAGCAGCTTGGTCAGCTCCTACAATGAGCAGTTCTTC. The chain carries TRBV5-1 and TRBJ2-1; D gene unclear. The CDR3 has 14 residues. Between the trimmed V and J ends, which lost 0 bases and 0 bases, there was a span of 4 bases. The V gene's germline CDR1 is SGHRS and CDR2 YFSETQ.

This chain connects TRBV6-5 to TRBJ2-7, with 8 bases aligning to TRBD1. This CDR3 has 15 amino acids. CDR1 is MNHEY and CDR2 is SVGAGI in the germline V gene. V lost 3 bases to trimming and J lost 4 bases; unmatched junction nucleotides: 8. The CDR3 DNA reads as TGTGCCAGCAGTTATCGACAGGGGCAGGGGTACGAGCAGTACTTC. This codes for CASSYRQGQGYEQYF.

The V gene is TRBV2, the J gene TRBJ1-1; 7 bases align to TRBD1. V lost 9 bases, J lost 7 bases, and 8 bases stayed unmatched. CDR1 and CDR2 (germline): SNHLY, FYNNEI. The CDR3 extends over 12 amino acids. CDR3 amino acids: CARGRQGGEAFF. CDR3 bases: TGTGCCAGGGGACGACAGGGCGGTGAAGCTTTCTTT.

The table lists this clone with a count of one. This rearrangement joins TRBV27 to TRBJ1-2; 7 bases agree with TRBD1. The junction had 5 bases not matched to a gene; V was cut back by 5 bases and J by 2 bases. The V gene's germline CDR1 is MNHEY and CDR2 SMNVEV (reference sequence). CDR3 length equals 14 residues. Here the CDR3 reads CASSRQTGNYGYTF. CDR3 DNA sequence: TGTGCCAGCAGTCGACAGACAGGGAACTATGGCTACACCTTC.